This TCR beta chain came from a study of OX40 agonist ivuxolimab in advanced cancers. With regard to the full study: Ivuxolimab, which targeted the costimulatory receptor OX40 (CD134), was an agonistic, fully human IgG2 monoclonal antibody. Among the approximately 50 dose-escalation patients, about 20 had hepatocellular carcinoma, some 15 melanoma, 9 renal cell carcinoma and 9 head and neck cancer. Prior anti-PD-1, anti-PD-L1 or anti-CTLA-4 therapy was permitted, and approximately 41% of dose-escalation patients had received checkpoint inhibitors. A male proportion of roughly 80% and a mean age of about 60 years, ranging from 23 to 79, were recorded for the dose-escalation cohort. The paper reports the monotherapy dose-escalation portion (N ≈ 52 patients) of the phase I ivuxolimab trial. Partial responses were achieved by three dose-escalation patients, of whom one had hepatocellular carcinoma and two had cutaneous melanoma. Peripheral TCRbeta sequencing aimed to test whether ivuxolimab altered TCR sequence diversity and caused clonal T-cell expansion. Intravenous ivuxolimab was administered to patients every 2 weeks at six dose levels: 0.01, 0.1, 0.3, 1.5, 3 and 10 mg/kg.

The trial excluded patients who had a history of autoimmune disease or were on systemic immunosuppression. Peripheral blood for TCR sequencing was collected from all dose cohorts at baseline, on cycle 4 day 1, and on cycle 7 day 1. Samples came from an open-label, multicenter, first-in-human phase I dose-escalation trial of ivuxolimab. The trial enrolled adults with locally advanced or metastatic head and neck squamous cell, hepatocellular, melanoma or renal cell carcinoma. Before TCR sequencing, CD4+ T cells and CD8+ T cells were sorted from peripheral blood as separate populations. On the study overall, not on this receptor specifically: Which antigens the clonally expanded peripheral T cells were specific for was not determined. After ivuxolimab, expanded clones were on average more numerous among CD8+ T cells than among CD4+ T cells. At doses from 0.1 to 3.0 mg/kg, clonal expansion was seen in both CD4+ and CD8+ blood T cells between baseline and week 6. In partial responders in the 0.1-3.0 mg/kg groups, normalized peripheral clonal expansion was found to be among the lowest, especially among CD8+ T cells. Low levels of normalized T-cell clonal expansion were also seen in some patients who did not respond.

For sequencing of the TCRbeta CDR3 region, genomic DNA was extracted from the sorted cells. TCRbeta CDR3 regions were sequenced using the immunoSEQ Assay. As stored in TCRdb, this immuneACCESS dataset retains in-frame rearrangements with V and J assigned. A fraction of the clones does not appear; measured against another copy, unresolved V genes explain less than half of the discrepancy, and the remainder lacks a known reason. This sample comprises 100,000 to 150,000 clones, roughly 92% of them detected only once. Jointly, the top ten make up under 0.9% of the sample. As concerns this clone: What this receptor recognizes is not known. Per-base quality was not reported, and no clone a single base away is much larger than it.

Material: CD4+ or CD8+ T cells sorted from blood, obtained in a trial of the OX40 agonist ivuxolimab. The source is an adult with an advanced solid tumor such as melanoma, head and neck, liver or kidney cancer.

The CDR3 corresponds to CASSFRAGTGMKSEAFF. In nucleotide form, the sequence is TGTGCCAGCAGCTTCCGTGCGGGGACAGGGATGAAATCTGAAGCTTTCTTT. The rearranged segments are TRBV27 and TRBJ1-1, and TRBD1 matches 9 of the central bases. V and J are trimmed by 6 bases and 6 bases, and the gene matches miss 17 bases of the junction. The germline V gene (reference sequence) yields MNHEY for CDR1 and SMNVEV for CDR2. The CDR3 measures 17 amino acids from cysteine to phenylalanine. Just CDR3 DNA is preserved here, 51 bases in frame from base 1.